Listed below are T cell receptor beta chains from one sample, sequenced in a study of T cell repertoires in urothelial bladder cancer. Method: immunoSEQ multiplex PCR; TCRdb's copy keeps in-frame clones and lacks some. The sample yields 2,200 or so clones, approximately 76% seen once. The specimen was tumor-infiltrating cells from bladder cancer. The receptors stem from a human donor with urothelial carcinoma. CDR3s include the opening cysteine and the closing phenylalanine or tryptophan. Each record gives: clone size, V gene, CDR3 protein. A clone size is listed for some rows: how often the clone was seen (once, few, many), or a class if it is expanded.

>few|TRBV15
CATSRGRSYEQYF
>-|TRBV5-1
CASSPGGTYEQYF
>-|TRBV18
CASSPWGESANQPQHF
>-|TRBV7-2
CASSLWSGNNEQFF
>-|TRBV30
CAWTYGTAPEQYF
>-|TRBV4-3
CASSQARFGSTEQFF
>-|TRBV7-9
CASSLGDRVYGYTF
>-|TRBV5-4
CASSQTGRGLHQETQYF
>-|TRBV5-4
CASSFNTGELFF
>-|TRBV4-2
CASSQLQGARDTQYF
>-|TRBV5-1
CASSLVGDTEAFF
>-|TRBV4-3
CASSQDPTAYNEQFF
>-|TRBV6-5
CASSPGTGTGNTIYF
>-|TRBV6-6
CASSYSNRVYEQYF
>-|TRBV14
CASSQGARSEKLFF
>-|TRBV29-1
CSVEVGNEGVWGLEQFF
>-|TRBV29-1
CSVEWGLGETQYF
>-|TRBV11-2
CASSFSEDTQYF
>-|TRBV7-8
CASSLVRGARREQYF
>-|TRBV6-4
CASRVGQHTGELFF
>-|TRBV11-3
CASKGAPDTQYF
>-|TRBV11-3
CASSLRREFFLETQYF
>few|TRBV9
CASMRGGSSYNEQFF
>-|TRBV7-9
CASSLAGRRETQYF
>-|TRBV11-2
CASSLNNEQFF
>few|TRBV7-2
CASSYAGGHEQYF
>once|TRBV4-3
CASSSQRVVNEKLFF
>once|TRBV4-3
CASSQDHLNTEAFF
>-|TRBV5-1
CASSPPGLANEQYF
>-|TRBV7-8
CASSLDARGDTQYF
>-|TRBV4-3
CASSQGSGQGGLTQYF
>-|TRBV7-8
CASSLMRGTDTQYF
>large|TRBV4-2
CASSRSGRANGELFF
>once|TRBV5-6
CASSSGRLVDEQYF
>-|TRBV6-4
CASSEDGHYGYTF
>few|TRBV4-2
CASSPRSMMGAEAFF
>-|TRBV6-5
CASSPQGLGTEAFF
>once|TRBV7-6
CASSAQERSGNTIYF